The clone carrying this T cell receptor beta chain has more than one count but fewer than ten. Trimming shortened V by 3 bases and J by 5 bases, and 7 bases separated the two germline ends. CDR1 is MDHEN and CDR2 is SYDVKM in the germline V gene. This CDR3 comprises 12 residues. TCRdb's table, derived via immunoSEQ multiplex PCR, lists solely in-frame clones and lacks some. The profile shows under 300,000 clones, around 86% of them singletons. The data derive from a study of cytomegalovirus exposure and HLA in healthy donors. The chain recombines TRBV28 with TRBJ1-2; D gene uncertain. This TCR derives from a woman between 18 and 29 years old in good health and CMV-seronegative. The specimen sequenced was PBMCs. For the CDR3, the DNA is TGTGCCAGCAGTTTTGTACAGTATGGCTACACCTTC. Residues: CASSFVQYGYTF.